The 24 T cell receptor beta chains below all came from one sample that was sequenced in a study of blood T cell repertoires in COVID-19. Clones were read by immunoSEQ multiplex PCR, and TCRdb kept only the in-frame ones, dropping some. Among some 260,000 clones listed, 70% to 85% were seen once. The source material was peripheral blood. These receptors all come from an elderly woman with active or convalescent COVID-19.

This chain uses TRBV11-3 with TRBJ2-7; D gene ambiguous. The CDR3 is made up of 14 amino acids. Trimming took off 1 base at V and 6 bases at J, with 13 bases between the two ends. The V gene's germline CDR1 is SGHNT and CDR2 YENEEA. CDR3 sequence: CASSLASNSGEQYF. The CDR3 bases are TGTGCCAGCAGCTTAGCAAGCAATAGTGGCGAGCAGTACTTC. The full variable domain, in which reference TRBV11-3 and TRBJ2-7 provide the parts outside the CDR3, is EAGVVQSPRYKIIEKKQPVAFWCNPISGHNTLYWYLQNLGQGPELLIRYENEEAVDDSQLPKDRFSAERLKGVDSTLKIQPAELGDSAVYLCASSLASNSGEQYFGPGTRLTVT.

The genes are TRBV6-5 and TRBJ1-2; weak D call: TRBD1 (5 bases). The length of the CDR3 is 12 residues. Trimming left V 5 bases short and J 4 bases short, with 8 bases between. From germline, CDR1 is MNHEY and CDR2 SVGAGI. The CDR3 loop is CASSRGSYGYTF. The CDR3 nucleotides are TGTGCCAGCAGTCGGGGGTCCTATGGCTACACCTTC.

J is TRBJ1-2 and V is TRBV29-1, with D unresolved. From germline, CDR1 is SQVTM and CDR2 ANQGSEA. The CDR3 contains 13 residues. Deletions cut 4 bases from V and 3 bases from J, with 12 bases between. The CDR3, as DNA: TGCAGCGTTGTTGGCAATGACTACTATGGCTACACCTTC. Translation gives CSVVGNDYYGYTF.

The chain employs TRBV24-1 and TRBJ1-4; D remains unclear. Trimming pared 1 base from V and 4 bases from J, leaving 21 bases between. The length of the CDR3 is 19 residues. Germline V gene data show CDR1 as KGHDR and CDR2 as SFDVKD. The CDR3 region has the DNA TGTGCCACCAGTGATTTACTAGGATTCTACCGCTTGTATAATGAAAAACTGTTTTTT. This gives the protein CATSDLLGFYRLYNEKLFF.

This rearrangement joins TRBV7-8 to TRBJ2-3, with D possibly TRBD2 on 6 matching bases. The V end lost 5 bases, the J end lost 6 bases, and 18 bases lay between the germline ends. The CDR3 length is 15 residues. The germline CDR1 and CDR2 sequences are SGHVS and FQNEAQ. The CDR3 bases are TGTGCCAGCAGCCCACCGGGGGTAGTTACCGATACGCAGTATTTT. Translating it yields CASSPPGVVTDTQYF.

The J gene is TRBJ1-1, the V gene TRBV19; D gene ambiguous. Trimming removed 8 bases at V and 7 bases at J, with 8 bases between. CDR3 size: 10 residues. Per germline, CDR1 LNHDA and CDR2 SQIVND (reference sequence). In nucleotides, the CDR3 is TGTGCCAGTGGACTTTATGAAGCTTTCTTT. It specifies CASGLYEAFF.

This clone was detected only a few times. This chain uses TRBV4-1 with TRBJ2-7; the D gene is possibly TRBD1 (6 bases). V gave up 4 bases and J gave up 0 bases, with 13 bases separating them. The germline V gene encodes CDR1 MGHRA and CDR2 YSYEKL. The CDR3 spans 15 residues. The CDR3 DNA sequence: TGCGCCAGCAGCCCGGTAGACAGGCCCTCCTACGAGCAGTACTTC. It specifies CASSPVDRPSYEQYF.

The V and J genes are TRBV4-2 and TRBJ2-4; TRBD2 matches 7 bases. V was clipped by 3 bases and J by 0 bases; unmatched bases: 14. Germline V CDR1 and CDR2: LGHNA, YNFKEQ. CDR3 length: 19 amino acids. The CDR3 nucleotides are TGTGCCAGCAGCCATGAGCGGCGGCGGGGGATTCTAGCCAAAAACATTCAGTACTTC. This sequence encodes CASSHERRRGILAKNIQYF.

The chain recombines TRBV2 with TRBJ2-1, with D unresolved. Trimming cost V 0 bases and J 0 bases, with 3 bases left between them. This CDR3 region has 14 residues. Germline V gives CDR1 SNHLY, CDR2 FYNNEI. The CDR3 here is CASSEANSYNEQFF. For the CDR3, the DNA is TGTGCCAGCAGTGAAGCCAACTCCTACAATGAGCAGTTCTTC.

The rearrangement uses TRBV12-5 and TRBJ1-1; D is possibly TRBD1 (5 bases). Trimming took off 7 bases at V and 0 bases at J, with 12 bases between the two ends. The V gene's germline CDR1 is LGHNT and CDR2 FRNRAP. This CDR3 comprises 14 residues. The CDR3 protein is CASAGGGLNTEAFF. In nucleotides, the CDR3 is TGTGCTAGTGCCGGGGGGGGACTGAACACTGAAGCTTTCTTT. The whole variable domain, filled in from reference TRBV12-5 and TRBJ1-1, reads DARVTQTPRHKVTEMGQEVTMRCQPILGHNTVFWYRQTMMQGLELLAYFRNRAPLDDSGMPKDRFSAEMPDATLATLKIQPSEPRDSAVYFCASAGGGLNTEAFFGQGTRLTVV.

This chain uses TRBV6-1 with TRBJ2-1; D unresolved. The CDR3 sequence is 13 residues long. The germline V gene has CDR1 MNHNS and CDR2 SASEGT. V lost 1 base to trimming and J lost 13 bases, with 14 bases between them. CDR3 loop: CASSEGSQIRQFF. The CDR3 DNA reads TGTGCCAGCAGTGAAGGTAGCCAAATCCGCCAGTTCTTC.

This clone is a singleton in its sample. V usage is TRBV9 and J usage is TRBJ2-2, with TRBD1 matching 7 bases. The CDR3 runs to 13 residues. V was clipped by 7 bases and J by 6 bases; unmatched bases: 6. CDR1 and CDR2 from the germline V gene are SGDLS and YYNGEE. CDR3 in amino acids: CASQRGRAGELFF. In DNA, the CDR3 is TGTGCCAGCCAGAGGGGGCGCGCCGGGGAGCTGTTTTTT.

Notes on this clone: One end of the junction fails to match germline, which may point to a read error. The genes are TRBV27 and TRBJ2-2, with a tentative D call TRBD2 (5 bases). CDR3 size: 16 residues. The germline V gene encodes CDR1 MNHEY and CDR2 SMNVEV (reference sequence). CDR3 bases: TGTGTCAGCAGTTTATACGGCCGGGGGAACACCGGGGAGCTGTTTTTT. Translated, it gives CVSSLYGRGNTGELFF.

V gene TRBV29-1 combines with J gene TRBJ2-7; TRBD2 agrees at 11 bases. The trim removed 5 bases at V and 3 bases at J, leaving 6 bases unmatched. Germline V gene sequence: CDR1 SQVTM, CDR2 ANQGSEA. The length of the CDR3 is 14 residues. CDR3 protein: CSVNKGTSGYEQYF. CDR3 DNA: TGCAGCGTTAATAAAGGGACTAGCGGCTACGAGCAGTACTTC.

This clone has only a few counts. The chain is built from TRBV28 and TRBJ1-3; tentatively, D is TRBD1 (6 bases). Between the trimmed V and J ends, which lost 10 bases and 0 bases, there was a span of 16 bases. Germline V lookup: CDR1 MDHEN, CDR2 SYDVKM. This CDR3 is 15 amino acids long. In DNA, the CDR3 is TGTGCCACTTTGGACAGAAGATTCTCTGGAAACACCATATATTTT. Its protein is CATLDRRFSGNTIYF.

The chain employs TRBV18 and TRBJ1-2; D possibly corresponds to TRBD1 (6 bases). V lost 3 bases to trimming and J lost 5 bases, with 13 bases between them. This CDR3 is built from 14 residues. CDR1 is KGHSH and CDR2 is LQKENI in the germline V gene. The CDR3 DNA sequence: TGTGCCAGCTCACCTGGGACAACACCATATGGCTACACCTTC. Its translation is CASSPGTTPYGYTF.

This chain connects TRBV6-5 to TRBJ1-5, with 9 bases aligning to TRBD1. Trimming at V came to 5 bases and at J to 9 bases, leaving 8 bases not matched to a gene. The germline V gene has CDR1 MNHEY and CDR2 SVGAGI. The CDR3 consists of 14 residues. The CDR3 reads CASSPGTGFPPQHF. The CDR3 coding sequence is TGTGCCAGCAGTCCCGGGACAGGGTTTCCGCCCCAGCATTTT.

The gene calls are TRBV7-7 and TRBJ2-6, with TRBD1 as a possible D gene (6 bases). V lost 7 bases and J lost 4, with 23 bases in between. There are 18 residues in the CDR3. Germline V gene sequence: CDR1 SSHAT, CDR2 FNYEAQ (reference sequence). Written as DNA, the CDR3 is TGTGCCAGCACCGCAAGACAGGCTGTGTCTGTAGGGGCCAACGTCCTGACTTTC. This translates into CASTARQAVSVGANVLTF. The full variable domain, completed using reference TRBV7-7 and TRBJ2-6, is GAGVSQSPRYKVTKRGQDVTLRCDPISSHATLYWYQQALGQGPEFLTYFNYEAQPDKSGLPSDRFSAERPEGSISTLTIQRTEQRDSAMYRCASTARQAVSVGANVLTFGAGSRLTVL.

The chain combines TRBV19 with TRBJ2-4; possible D gene TRBD1, 6 bases. The CDR3 is made up of 13 amino acids. V lost 4 bases, J lost 6 bases, and 10 bases lay in between. Germline lookup yields CDR1 LNHDA and CDR2 SQIVND (reference sequence). This chain's CDR3 is CASSTTTGNIQYF. Written as DNA, the CDR3 is TGTGCCAGTAGTACCACGACAGGAAACATTCAGTACTTC.

This clone was detected once. The chain couples TRBV5-1 to TRBJ2-7; D remains ambiguous. CDR1 and CDR2 from the germline V gene are SGHRS and YFSETQ. V lost 0 bases, J lost 4 bases, and 17 bases lay in between. The CDR3 length is 16 residues. The CDR3 spells CASSLVTAASPYEQYF. As DNA, the CDR3 is TGCGCCAGCAGCTTGGTCACGGCGGCCTCCCCTTACGAGCAGTACTTC.

The chain couples TRBV5-8 to TRBJ1-2; no definite D call. The V end was cut by 10 bases, the J end by 4 bases, with 17 bases between. Germline CDR1 is SGHTS and CDR2 is YDEGEE. There are 13 residues in the CDR3. This CDR3 reads CAGARREGYGYTF. The DNA of the CDR3 is TGTGCCGGCGCACGCCGTGAGGGCTATGGCTACACCTTC.

The V call is TRBV5-4, the J call TRBJ2-7; possibly TRBD1 for D (6 bases). There are 14 residues in the CDR3. Germline V gives CDR1 SGHNT, CDR2 YYREEE (reference sequence). Trimming took off 0 bases at V and 3 bases at J, with 10 bases between the two ends. Here the CDR3 DNA reads TGTGCCAGCAGCTTGGGGGACAAGGACTACGAGCAGTACTTC. Translating it yields CASSLGDKDYEQYF.

The J gene is TRBJ1-2, the V gene TRBV20-1; possible D gene TRBD1, 5 bases. V dropped 3 bases and J dropped 3 bases, with 11 bases sitting between them. Germline V lookup: CDR1 DFQATT, CDR2 SNEGSKA (reference sequence). The CDR3 runs to 13 residues. In nucleotides, the CDR3 is TGCAGTGCTAGTCCCAGGGCGGACTATGGCTACACCTTC. Amino acids: CSASPRADYGYTF.

This chain links TRBV10-3 with TRBJ2-5, with 8 bases fitting TRBD1. The germline gives CDR1 ENHRY, CDR2 SYGVKD. Trimming at V came to 11 bases and at J to 5 bases, leaving 7 bases not matched to a gene. This CDR3 has 12 amino acids. The CDR3 nucleotides are TGTGCCTCACAGGGGGGAGACGAGACCCAGTACTTC. It is translated as CASQGGDETQYF.